This T cell receptor (beta chain) derives from a study of cytomegalovirus exposure and HLA in healthy donors. Study-wide results and caveats: A previous analysis found most TCR beta V segments productive roughly 87% or roughly 30% of the time.

The CDR3 runs 15 residues. CDR1 is SNHLY, CDR2 FYNNEI, per germline. The V end lost 7 bases, the J end lost 4 bases, and 19 bases lay between the germline ends. Comments on this clone: The target antigen is unknown.

60 Vbeta and 13 Jbeta primers were used in PCR. The method was immunoSEQ multiplex PCR; TCRdb's version includes in-frame clones alone and lacks a portion of them. This sample has about 160,000 clones, with 75% found just once. The sequencing input was PBMCs. The sequence was obtained from a man aged 18 to 29 in good health and CMV-seronegative. This chain links TRBV2 with TRBJ1-1, with D possibly being TRBD1 (5 bases). In nucleotides, the CDR3 is TGTGCCAGCATTCCCTGGGGGGAAGGTAGCACTGAAGCTTTCTTT. It yields the protein CASIPWGEGSTEAFF.